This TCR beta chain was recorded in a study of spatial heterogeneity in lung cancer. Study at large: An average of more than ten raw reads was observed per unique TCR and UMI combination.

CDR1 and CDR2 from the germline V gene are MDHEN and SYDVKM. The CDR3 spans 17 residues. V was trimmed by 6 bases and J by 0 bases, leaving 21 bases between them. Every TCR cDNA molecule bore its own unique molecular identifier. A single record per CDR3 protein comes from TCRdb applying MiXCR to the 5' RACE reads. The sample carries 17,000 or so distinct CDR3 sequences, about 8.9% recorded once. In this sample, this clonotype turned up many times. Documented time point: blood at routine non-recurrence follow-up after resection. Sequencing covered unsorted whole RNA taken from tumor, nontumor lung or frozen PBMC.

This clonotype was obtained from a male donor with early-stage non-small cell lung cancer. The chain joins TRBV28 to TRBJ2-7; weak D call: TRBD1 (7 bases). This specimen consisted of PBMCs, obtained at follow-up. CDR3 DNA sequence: TGTGCCAGCAGCTCCCTCGACAGGGCGCGGGACTCCTACGAGCAGTACTTC. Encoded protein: CASSSLDRARDSYEQYF.